This TCR beta chain stems from a study of blood T cell repertoires in COVID-19. Measured with immunoSEQ multiplex PCR; TCRdb has only the in-frame clones, and not every one. This table holds around 60,000 clones, 88% found once. CDR3 length: 15 amino acids. The germline V and J ends were trimmed by 6 bases and 4 bases, with 15 bases remaining between them. Looked up from germline, CDR1 is SNHLY and CDR2 is FYNNEI. The sequence was obtained from a man aged 45-65 years with active COVID-19. The chain has TRBV2 and TRBJ1-4; no firm D call. Material for sequencing was peripheral blood. The CDR3 protein is CASRVGDSFNEKLFF. CDR3 sequence (DNA): TGTGCCAGCAGGGTCGGGGATTCTTTTAATGAAAAACTGTTTTTT.